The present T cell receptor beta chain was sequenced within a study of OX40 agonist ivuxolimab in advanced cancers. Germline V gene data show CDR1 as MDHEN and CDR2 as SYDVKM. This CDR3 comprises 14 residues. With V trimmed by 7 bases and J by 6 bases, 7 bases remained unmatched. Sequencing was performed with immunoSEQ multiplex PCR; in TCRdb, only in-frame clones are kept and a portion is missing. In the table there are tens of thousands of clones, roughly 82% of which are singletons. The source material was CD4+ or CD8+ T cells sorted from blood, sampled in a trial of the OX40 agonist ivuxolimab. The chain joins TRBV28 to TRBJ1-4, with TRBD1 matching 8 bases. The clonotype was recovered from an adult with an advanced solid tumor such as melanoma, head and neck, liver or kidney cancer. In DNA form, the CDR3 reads TGTGCCAGCATTCTTTCAGGGGGCGATGAAAAACTGTTTTTT. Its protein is CASILSGGDEKLFF.